The 2 T cell receptor beta chains in this list originate from one sample, sequenced in a study of blood T cell repertoires in COVID-19. TCRdb keeps only in-frame clones here, not all; method: immunoSEQ multiplex PCR. The sample has 100,000 to 150,000 clones, approximately 80% seen once. The sequenced sample was peripheral blood. The receptors derive from a human donor in a cohort sampled during active COVID-19.

The V gene is TRBV18, the J gene TRBJ2-1, with a possible D match to TRBD2 (7 bases). The CDR3 runs 17 residues. Germline loops: CDR1 KGHSH, CDR2 LQKENI. The V gene lost 2 bases and the J gene lost 8 bases, with 22 bases spanning the gap. CDR3: CASSPDESGGAAHEQFF. DNA of the CDR3: TGTGCCAGCTCACCAGATGAGTCGGGGGGCGCGGCCCATGAGCAGTTCTTC.

This clone occurred once. This chain connects TRBV30 to TRBJ2-7; 7 bases match TRBD1. Germline trimming cut 1 base from V and 7 bases from J; bases unmatched to any gene: 7. The CDR3 has 13 amino acids. Looked up from germline, CDR1 is GTSNPN and CDR2 is SVGIG (reference sequence). The CDR3 spells CAWSDTGVGEQYF. CDR3 in DNA: TGTGCCTGGAGTGACACAGGGGTGGGGGAGCAGTACTTC.